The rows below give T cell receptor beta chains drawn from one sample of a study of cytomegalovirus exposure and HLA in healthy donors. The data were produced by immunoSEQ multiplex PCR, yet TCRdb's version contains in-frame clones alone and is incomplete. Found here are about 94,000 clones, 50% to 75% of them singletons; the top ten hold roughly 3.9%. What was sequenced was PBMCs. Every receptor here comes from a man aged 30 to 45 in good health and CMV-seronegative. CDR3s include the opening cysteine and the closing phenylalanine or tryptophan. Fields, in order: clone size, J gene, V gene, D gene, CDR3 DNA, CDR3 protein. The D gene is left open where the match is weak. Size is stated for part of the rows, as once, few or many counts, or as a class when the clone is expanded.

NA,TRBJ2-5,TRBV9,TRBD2,TGTGCCAGCAGCCCAAGACTAGCGGGGGGGCGGGAGACCCAGTACTTC,CASSPRLAGGRETQYF
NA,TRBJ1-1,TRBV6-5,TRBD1,TGTGCCAGCAGTGGACAGGGGGCTGGGGACACTGAAGCTTTCTTT,CASSGQGAGDTEAFF
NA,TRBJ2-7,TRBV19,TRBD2,TGTGCCAGTAGTACCCCTCTGGGAGGGGACGAGCAGTACTTC,CASSTPLGGDEQYF
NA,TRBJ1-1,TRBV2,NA,TGTGCCAGCAAACAGCCCATGAACACTGAAGCTTTCTTT,CASKQPMNTEAFF
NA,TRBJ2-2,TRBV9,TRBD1,TGTGCCAGCAGCGTAGCTGTGAGAGGGGGCGCTATCAGGGGAGACACCGGGGAGCTGTTTTTT,CASSVAVRGGAIRGDTGELFF
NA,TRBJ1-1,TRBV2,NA,TGTGCCAGCAGTAAAAACCTAGGCGGTATGAACACTGAAGCTTTCTTT,CASSKNLGGMNTEAFF
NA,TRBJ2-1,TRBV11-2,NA,TGTGCCAGCAGCTTAGATCTAGAATGGGTTGCCCTTAATGAGCAGTTCTTC,CASSLDLEWVALNEQFF
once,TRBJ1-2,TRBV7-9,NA,TGTGCCAGCAGCTTGCTATTACCAGGGTACTATGGCTACACCTTC,CASSLLLPGYYGYTF
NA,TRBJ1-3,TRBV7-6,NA,TGTGCCAGCAGCTTAGCTCCAGGGACTGGAAACACCATATATTTT,CASSLAPGTGNTIYF
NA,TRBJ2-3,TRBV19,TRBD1,TGTGCCAGTAAGTCGACAGGGGGTAGCACAGATACGCAGTATTTT,CASKSTGGSTDTQYF
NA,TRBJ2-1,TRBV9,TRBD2,TGTGCCAGCAGCGTAGCTTATCGGGGGGGTGAGCAGTTCTTC,CASSVAYRGGEQFF
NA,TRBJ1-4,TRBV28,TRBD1,TGTGCCAGCAGGGACCTTACAGGGGTCGAAAAACTGTTTTTT,CASRDLTGVEKLFF
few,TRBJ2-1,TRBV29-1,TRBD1,TGCAGCCCCAGAATCGGACAGGGTGGGCAGTTCTTC,CSPRIGQGGQFF
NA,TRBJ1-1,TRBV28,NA,TGTGCCAGCAGTTTATCGGCGGAGGGCACTGAAGCTTTCTTT,CASSLSAEGTEAFF
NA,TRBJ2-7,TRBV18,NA,TGTGCCAGCTCTACGGGCCAGGGGTACGAGCAGTACTTC,CASSTGQGYEQYF
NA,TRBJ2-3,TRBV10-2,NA,TGCGCCAGCAGTTCCCCCGTGGCAGGGGCGGATACGCAGTATTTT,CASSSPVAGADTQYF
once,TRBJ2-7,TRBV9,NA,TGTGCCAGCGGGGGGGCAGGGCTGTACGAGCAGTACTTC,CASGGAGLYEQYF
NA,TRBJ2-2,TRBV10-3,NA,TGTGCCATCAGTGGACAGGAGTCGAACACCGGGGAGCTGTTTTTT,CAISGQESNTGELFF
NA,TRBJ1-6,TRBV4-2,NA,TGTGCCAGCAGCCAAGTTGAGGAAAATTCACCCCTCCACTTT,CASSQVEENSPLHF
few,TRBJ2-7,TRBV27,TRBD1,TGTGCCAGCAGGTCACCGGGACAGGGGGCGGGCGAGCAGTACTTC,CASRSPGQGAGEQYF
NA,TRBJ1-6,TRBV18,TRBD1,TGTGCCAGCTCCCCCGGACAGGGGGCCTCACCCCTCCACTTT,CASSPGQGASPLHF
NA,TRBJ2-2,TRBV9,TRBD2,TGTGCCAGCAGCGCGACTAGCGGGGGGGGTACCGGGGAGCTGTTTTTT,CASSATSGGGTGELFF
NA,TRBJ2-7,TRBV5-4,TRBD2,TGTGCCAGCAGCTTGGGACTAGCGGGAGTTAGTTACGAGCAGTACTTC,CASSLGLAGVSYEQYF
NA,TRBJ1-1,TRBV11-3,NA,TGTGCCAGCAGCCCCCGTAGGAACACTGAAGCTTTCTTT,CASSPRRNTEAFF
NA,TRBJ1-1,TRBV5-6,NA,TGTGCCAGCAGCTTGCCCCCCCCGCAGATGACAACGAACACTGAAGCTTTCTTT,CASSLPPPQMTTNTEAFF
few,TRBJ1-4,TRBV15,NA,TGTGCCACCAGCAGAGGAGCAACTAATGAAAAACTGTTTTTT,CATSRGATNEKLFF
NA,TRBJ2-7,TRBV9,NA,TGTGCCAGCACCGAGGGGGAAAGAACTGACGAGCAGTACTTC,CASTEGERTDEQYF
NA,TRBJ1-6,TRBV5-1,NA,TGCGCCAGCAGCCTAGAGGGGGGGGGAAGACGTTCACCCCTCCACTTT,CASSLEGGGRRSPLHF
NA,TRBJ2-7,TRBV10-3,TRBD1,TGTGCCATCAGTTCCGGTGTTGGGACAGGGAGCTCCTACGAGCAGTACTTC,CAISSGVGTGSSYEQYF
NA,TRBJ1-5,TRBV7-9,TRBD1,TGTGCCAGCAGCCCCGGACAGGGGAATCAGCCCCAGCATTTT,CASSPGQGNQPQHF
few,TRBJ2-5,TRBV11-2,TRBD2,TGTGCCAGCAGCTTAGAGGGGCTAGCGGGGGGGCTAGTCGAGGAGACCCAGTACTTC,CASSLEGLAGGLVEETQYF
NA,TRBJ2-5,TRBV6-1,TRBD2,TGTGCCAGCAGTGAAGAGGCGGGGGGGCCAAAGACCCAGTACTTC,CASSEEAGGPKTQYF
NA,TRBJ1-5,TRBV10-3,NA,TGTGCCATCAGCCTGGACGGACTTGTGGGCAATCAGCCCCAGCATTTT,CAISLDGLVGNQPQHF